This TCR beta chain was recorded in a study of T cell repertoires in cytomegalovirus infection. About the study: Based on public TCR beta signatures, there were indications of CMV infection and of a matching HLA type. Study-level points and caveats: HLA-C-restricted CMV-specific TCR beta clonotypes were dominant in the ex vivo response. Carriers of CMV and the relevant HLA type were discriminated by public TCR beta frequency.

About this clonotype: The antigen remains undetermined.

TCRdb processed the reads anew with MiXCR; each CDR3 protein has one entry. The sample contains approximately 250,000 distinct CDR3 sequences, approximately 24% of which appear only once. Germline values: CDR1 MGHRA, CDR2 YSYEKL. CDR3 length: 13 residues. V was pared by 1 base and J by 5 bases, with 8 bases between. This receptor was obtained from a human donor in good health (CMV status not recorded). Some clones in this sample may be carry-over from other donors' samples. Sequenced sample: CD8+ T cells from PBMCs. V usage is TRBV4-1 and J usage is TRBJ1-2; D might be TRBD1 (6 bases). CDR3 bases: TGCGCCAGCAGCCAAGGGACAGCTTATGGCTACACCTTC. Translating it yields CASSQGTAYGYTF.